Shown below are 23 T cell receptor beta chains from a single sample sequenced in a study of blood T cell repertoires in COVID-19 (dated by TCRdb to about 2020). Library preparation was by the immunoSEQ multiplex PCR assay. The table was pulled from immuneACCESS by TCRdb, which kept in-frame rearrangements only. Such tables lose some clones; where checked, under half of the loss comes from unresolved V genes, and the rest has no known cause. The table for this sample lists some 41,000 clones; around four fifths of them were counted only once. The ten largest clones take up about 43% of the sample. Specimen: peripheral blood. These receptors came from a woman aged 80 or over with active or convalescent COVID-19.

The chain joins TRBV3-1 (or the pseudogene TRBV3-2) to TRBJ1-2; 7 bases match TRBD1. J lost 1 base, V lost 3 bases, and 8 bases had no gene match. CDR1 and CDR2 (germline): LGHDT, YNNKEL (reference sequence). The CDR3 consists of 16 residues. The CDR3 region has the DNA TGTGCCAGCAGCCAGCGAGGGACAGAGGGTAACTATGGCTACACCTTC. It is translated as CASSQRGTEGNYGYTF.

The chain couples TRBV15 to TRBJ1-1, with TRBD1 as a possible D gene (6 bases). There are 13 residues in the CDR3. The V and J ends lost 0 bases and 8 bases respectively, with 10 bases between them. Germline CDR1 is LNHNV and CDR2 is YYDKDF (reference sequence). The CDR3 here is CATSRDRGAEAFF. CDR3 in DNA: TGTGCCACCAGCAGAGATCGGGGGGCGGAAGCTTTCTTT.

This clone was seen a handful of times. The rearrangement uses TRBV6-5 and TRBJ2-7, with 10 bases that match TRBD1. Germline V lookup: CDR1 MNHEY, CDR2 SVGAGI. Trimming cost V 0 bases and J 2 bases; bases outside gene matches: 1. The CDR3 has 15 amino acids. The CDR3 protein is CASSYSDRGTYEQYF. As DNA, the CDR3 is TGTGCCAGCAGTTACTCGGACAGGGGGACCTACGAGCAGTACTTC.

The J gene is TRBJ2-2, the V gene TRBV7-3; D not resolved. The V end lost 5 bases, the J end lost 2 bases, and 9 bases lay between the germline ends. This CDR3 contains 14 residues. The germline CDR1 and CDR2 sequences are SGHTA and FQGTGA. The DNA for the CDR3 is TGTGCCAGCAGCCTCCAAACAAACACCGGGGAGCTGTTTTTT. It yields the protein CASSLQTNTGELFF.

J is TRBJ2-3 and V is TRBV7-2; no definite D call. This CDR3 comprises 13 residues. Germline CDR1 and CDR2: SGHTA and FQGNSA. V lost 5 bases to trimming and J lost 6 bases, with 12 bases between them. The chain's CDR3 is CASSHPPRDTQYF. CDR3 coding DNA: TGTGCCAGCAGCCACCCGCCCCGGGATACGCAGTATTTT.

The genes are TRBV5-1 and TRBJ2-7; a possible D gene is TRBD2 (6 bases). This CDR3 is 15 amino acids long. Trimming took 1 base from V and 3 from J, leaving 14 bases between them. Germline V lookup: CDR1 SGHRS, CDR2 YFSETQ. The CDR3 loop is CASSLQGGASYEQYF. In nucleotides, the CDR3 is TGCGCCAGCAGCTTGCAGGGAGGCGCGAGCTACGAGCAGTACTTC.

CDR3 region: CATRTGIFSEAFF. The CDR3 DNA reads TGTGCCACCCGGACAGGGATTTTTTCTGAAGCTTTCTTT. This chain connects TRBV6-6 to TRBJ1-1, with 8 bases that match TRBD1. Trimming took 10 bases from V and 6 from J; bases not matched to a gene: 10. This CDR3 is built from 13 residues. Germline CDR1 and CDR2: MNHNY and SVGAGI (reference sequence).

The gene calls are TRBV19 and TRBJ1-5; D is unresolved. The V gene lost 10 bases and the J gene lost 7 bases, with 14 bases spanning the gap. The CDR3 totals 12 residues. Germline V CDR1 and CDR2: LNHDA, SQIVND (reference sequence). DNA for the CDR3: TGTGCCACTACCACGGGGAAACAGCCCCAGCATTTT. This encodes CATTTGKQPQHF. Together with reference TRBV19 and TRBJ1-5, the CDR3 gives the full variable domain: DGGITQSPKYLFRKEGQNVTLSCEQNLNHDAMYWYRQDPGQGLRLIYYSQIVNDFQKGDIAEGYSVSREKKESFPLTVTSAQKNPTAFYLCATTTGKQPQHFGDGTRLSIL.

The chain uses TRBV18 and TRBJ1-3; D not resolved. Trimming removed 4 bases at V and 7 bases at J, with 17 bases between. This CDR3 region has 15 residues. Germline CDR1 and CDR2: KGHSH and LQKENI. The CDR3 loop reads CASSQNRAPGNTIYF. The CDR3, as DNA: TGTGCCAGCTCACAGAACCGGGCTCCGGGGAACACCATATATTTT.

The V and J genes are TRBV7-9 and TRBJ2-2; 11 bases are a match to TRBD2. CDR3 size: 19 residues. V shed 3 bases and J 3 bases; nucleotides not matched to a gene: 12. Germline lookup yields CDR1 SEHNR and CDR2 FQNEAQ (reference sequence). As DNA, the CDR3 is TGTGCCAGCAGCTTGCCTCGGACTAGCGGGCGAGATTACACCGGGGAGCTGTTTTTT. As protein: CASSLPRTSGRDYTGELFF.

The chain recombines TRBV25-1 with TRBJ1-6; unclear D gene. The CDR3 consists of 14 residues. The V and J ends lost 3 bases and 7 bases respectively, with 10 bases between them. CDR1 MGHDK and CDR2 SYGVNS come from the germline V gene. CDR3: CASSEWPVNSPLHF. The CDR3, as DNA: TGTGCCAGCAGTGAGTGGCCAGTCAATTCACCCCTCCACTTT.

The chain employs TRBV12-3 or TRBV12-4 and TRBJ2-7, with TRBD2 identical over 11 bases. CDR3 size: 13 residues. V shed 7 bases and J 3 bases; nucleotides not matched to a gene: 2. The CDR3 bases are TGTGCCAGCAAGACTAGCGGGATCTACGAGCAGTACTTC. It encodes CASKTSGIYEQYF.

The chain joins TRBV7-9 to TRBJ2-2, with D perhaps TRBD2 (7 bases). The V and J ends lost 5 bases and 4 bases respectively, with 14 bases between them. Germline-derived CDR1 and CDR2 are SEHNR and FQNEAQ (reference sequence). The CDR3 has 15 amino acids. CDR3 residues: CASSLRGGGTGELFF. In nucleotides, the CDR3 is TGTGCCAGCAGCCTGAGGGGGGGCGGCACCGGGGAGCTGTTTTTT.

This sequence joins TRBV5-1 and TRBJ2-5, with D tentatively TRBD2 (5 bases). Germline values: CDR1 SGHRS, CDR2 YFSETQ. The V end lost 4 bases, the J end lost 4 bases, and 17 bases lay between the germline ends. The CDR3 is made up of 15 amino acids. The CDR3 DNA reads as TGCGCCAGCAGCCCCCGGTTATCGGCGGGAGAGACCCAGTACTTC. It encodes CASSPRLSAGETQYF.

This clone has only one observation. This chain connects TRBV7-8 to TRBJ1-2, with 7 bases that match TRBD1. Germline CDR1 is SGHVS and CDR2 is FQNEAQ. The CDR3 spans 14 residues. The ends lost 4 bases at V and 12 bases at J; junction bases unmatched: 14. CDR3 sequence (DNA): TGTGCCAGCAGCTCCTACCGGGACAGAGCTCCCCACACCTTC. It codes for CASSSYRDRAPHTF.

The CDR3 here is CASSPYGGLGSPLHF. CDR3 in DNA: TGTGCCAGCAGCCCTTACGGGGGGCTGGGTTCACCCCTCCACTTT. This chain joins TRBV7-9 and TRBJ1-6; D perhaps matches TRBD1 (6 bases). The CDR3 totals 15 residues. CDR1 and CDR2 (germline): SEHNR, FQNEAQ (reference sequence). Trimming left V 5 bases short and J 9 bases short, with 17 bases between. Looking up the rest from reference TRBV7-9 and TRBJ1-6 gives the full variable domain: DTGVSQNPRHKITKRGQNVTFRCDPISEHNRLYWYRQTLGQGPEFLTYFQNEAQLEKSRLLSDRFSAERPKGSFSTLEIQRTEQGDSAMYLCASSPYGGLGSPLHFGNGTRLTVT.

This chain joins TRBV30 and TRBJ2-2, with a possible D match to TRBD2 (5 bases). The CDR3 runs 13 residues. V dropped 0 bases and J dropped 5 bases, with 7 bases sitting between them. CDR1 and CDR2 from the germline V gene are GTSNPN and SVGIG (reference sequence). CDR3 in amino acids: CAWSVGVTGELFF. The CDR3 DNA follows: TGTGCCTGGAGTGTCGGGGTAACCGGGGAGCTGTTTTTT.

V usage is TRBV2 and J usage is TRBJ2-5; 12 bases match TRBD2. The CDR3 has 15 residues. Germline trimming cut 4 bases from V and 5 bases from J; bases unmatched to any gene: 5. Per germline, CDR1 SNHLY and CDR2 FYNNEI. The CDR3 DNA sequence: TGTGCCAGCAGTGGCCTAGCGGGAGGGCGGGAGACCCAGTACTTC. Amino acids: CASSGLAGGRETQYF. The variable domain in full, with the rest retrieved from reference TRBV2 and TRBJ2-5, is EPEVTQTPSHQVTQMGQEVILRCVPISNHLYFYWYRQILGQKVEFLVSFYNNEISEKSEIFDDQFSVERPDGSNFTLKIRSTKLEDSAMYFCASSGLAGGRETQYFGPGTRLLVL.

The V call is TRBV7-8, the J call TRBJ1-2; D remains ambiguous. CDR1 is SGHVS, CDR2 FQNEAQ, per germline. The CDR3 totals 14 residues. With 1 base removed from V and 2 bases from J, the gap between germline ends came to 8 bases. The CDR3 reads CASSLVGSNYGYTF. For the CDR3, the DNA is TGTGCCAGCAGCTTAGTGGGCAGCAACTATGGCTACACCTTC.

The rearrangement links TRBV5-5 to TRBJ2-2, with a tentative D call TRBD1 (6 bases). Germline V lookup: CDR1 SGHKS, CDR2 YYEKEE (reference sequence). There are 15 residues in the CDR3. With 3 bases removed from V and 2 bases from J, the gap between germline ends came to 11 bases. CDR3 loop: CASSSGQTNTGELFF. The CDR3 DNA is TGTGCCAGCAGCTCAGGACAGACCAACACCGGGGAGCTGTTTTTT.

In this sample, this clone turned up once. The DNA for the CDR3 is TGTGCCAGCAGCCAACGACAGGCGGCAACTAATGAAAAACTGTTTTTT. Translated, it gives CASSQRQAATNEKLFF. The chain joins TRBV14 to TRBJ1-4; TRBD1 is a possible D gene (6 bases). CDR3 length: 16 residues. Germline CDR1 and CDR2: SGHDN and FVKESK. The germline V and J ends were trimmed by 2 bases and 0 bases, with 10 bases remaining between them.

The V and J genes are TRBV3-1 (or the pseudogene TRBV3-2) and TRBJ1-2; a possible D gene is TRBD1 (5 bases). The V end was cut by 1 base, the J end by 6 bases, with 9 bases between. The germline gives CDR1 LGHDT, CDR2 YNNKEL (reference sequence). The CDR3 has 13 amino acids. DNA of the CDR3: TGTGCCAGCAGCCAAGGGAGGGGAGATGGCTACACCTTC. It codes for CASSQGRGDGYTF.

V usage is TRBV28 and J usage is TRBJ2-5; possible D gene TRBD1, 5 bases. Germline V lookup: CDR1 MDHEN, CDR2 SYDVKM. The CDR3 runs to 14 residues. V was trimmed by 7 bases and J by 7 bases, leaving 19 bases between them. CDR3 nucleotides: TGTGCCAGCACTCTGCCGGCGCAGGGCGGGACCCAGTACTTC. Translated: CASTLPAQGGTQYF.